The clone carrying this T cell receptor beta chain came up many times. Its target is unknown. The authors prepared the TCRbeta library with unique molecular identifiers. TCRdb redid the calling of the PCR reads with MiXCR, one entry per CDR3 protein. Here the sample spans some 300,000 distinct CDR3 sequences, roughly 7.8% being singletons. The sample comes from a study of T-cell reconstitution after alpha-beta-depleted transplantation in children. General study results and limits: T-cell counts and diversity at one year post-transplant came mainly from newly produced T cells.

The sample was peripheral blood, taken 360 days after TCRalphabeta/CD19-depleted stem cell transplant. The sequence was collected from a female patient aged 2-15 years who had a stem cell transplant for Fanconi anemia, so the T cells may come from the graft donor.

DNA of the CDR3: TGTGCCAGCCGCTACACAGGGACCTATGGCTACACCTTC. This encodes CASRYTGTYGYTF. V is TRBV12-3 or TRBV12-4 and J is TRBJ1-2; weak D call: TRBD1 (6 bases). The V end was cut by 8 bases, the J end by 4 bases, with 14 bases between. This CDR3 contains 13 residues.